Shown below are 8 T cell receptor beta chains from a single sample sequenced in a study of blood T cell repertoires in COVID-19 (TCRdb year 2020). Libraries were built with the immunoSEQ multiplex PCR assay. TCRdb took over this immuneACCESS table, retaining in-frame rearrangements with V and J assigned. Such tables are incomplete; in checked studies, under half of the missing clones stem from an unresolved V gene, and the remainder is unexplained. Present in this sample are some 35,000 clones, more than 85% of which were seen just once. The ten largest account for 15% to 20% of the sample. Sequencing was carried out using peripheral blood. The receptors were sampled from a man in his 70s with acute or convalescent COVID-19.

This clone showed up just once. CDR3 amino acids: CASSLAPGFNYGYTF. CDR3 DNA: TGTGCCAGCAGCTTAGCGCCAGGCTTTAACTATGGCTACACCTTC. The chain links TRBV7-8 to TRBJ1-2; D ambiguous. V was shortened by 0 bases and J by 1 base, with 9 bases between the two germline ends. Germline lookup yields CDR1 SGHVS and CDR2 FQNEAQ. This CDR3 is built from 15 residues. The whole variable domain, remainder taken from reference TRBV7-8 and TRBJ1-2, is GAGVSQSPRYKVAKRGQDVALRCDPISGHVSLFWYQQALGQGPEFLTYFQNEAQLDKSGLPSDRFFAERPEGSVSTLKIQRTQQEDSAVYLCASSLAPGFNYGYTFGSGTRLTVV.

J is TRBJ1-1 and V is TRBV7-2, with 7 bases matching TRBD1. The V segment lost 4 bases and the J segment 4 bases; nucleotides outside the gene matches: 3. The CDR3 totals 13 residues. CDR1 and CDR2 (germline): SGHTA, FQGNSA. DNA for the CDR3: TGTGCCAGCAGCTATCAGGGGGTCACTGAAGCTTTCTTT. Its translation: CASSYQGVTEAFF.

Here the CDR3 reads CASSFPLHSGNTIYF. CDR3 nucleotide sequence: TGTGCCAGCAGTTTTCCCCTCCACAGTGGAAACACCATATATTTT. The chain is built from TRBV28 and TRBJ1-3; no clear D. The V gene's germline CDR1 is MDHEN and CDR2 SYDVKM. V lost 3 bases to trimming and J lost 3 bases, with 12 bases between them. The CDR3 runs 15 residues. Complete variable domain (other parts from reference TRBV28 and TRBJ1-3): DVKVTQSSRYLVKRTGEKVFLECVQDMDHENMFWYRQDPGLGLRLIYFSYDVKMKEKGDIPEGYSVSREKKERFSLILESASTNQTSMYLCASSFPLHSGNTIYFGEGSWLTVV.

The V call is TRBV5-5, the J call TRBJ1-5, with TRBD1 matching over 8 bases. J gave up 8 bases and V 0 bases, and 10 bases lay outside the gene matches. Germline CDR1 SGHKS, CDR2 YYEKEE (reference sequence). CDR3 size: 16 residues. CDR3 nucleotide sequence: TGTGCCAGCAGCTTGGGGGCAGGGGGCGGCATGGAGCCCCAGCATTTT. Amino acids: CASSLGAGGGMEPQHF.

CDR3 nucleotides: TGTGCCAGCAGTTTCAGGGTTTCCTACGAGCAGTACTTC. It is translated as CASSFRVSYEQYF. The chain carries TRBV27 and TRBJ2-7; the D gene is possibly TRBD1 (5 bases). The CDR3 is made up of 13 amino acids. The V and J ends lost 3 bases and 1 base respectively, with 7 bases between them. Germline V gene sequence: CDR1 MNHEY, CDR2 SMNVEV (reference sequence).

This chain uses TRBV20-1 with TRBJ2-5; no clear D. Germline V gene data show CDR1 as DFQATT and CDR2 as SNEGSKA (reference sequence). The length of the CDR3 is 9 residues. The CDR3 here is CSVRETQYF. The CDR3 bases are TGCAGCGTTAGAGAGACCCAGTACTTC.

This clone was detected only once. The CDR3 reads CASNPPGSTGRAAFF. The CDR3 coding sequence is TGTGCCAGCAACCCCCCGGGGTCAACAGGGAGGGCGGCTTTCTTT. The V and J genes are TRBV7-9 and TRBJ1-1, with D possibly TRBD1 on 6 matching bases. Per the germline V gene, CDR1 is SEHNR and CDR2 is FQNEAQ (reference sequence). The CDR3 has 15 residues. Trimming stripped 7 bases from V and 11 bases from J, with 26 bases between.

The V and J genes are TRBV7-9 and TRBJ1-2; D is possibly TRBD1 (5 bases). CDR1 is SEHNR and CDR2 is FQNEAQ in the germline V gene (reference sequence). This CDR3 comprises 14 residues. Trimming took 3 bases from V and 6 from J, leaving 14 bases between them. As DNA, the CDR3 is TGTGCCAGCAGCTTGGAAGGGGCACACGATGGCTACACCTTC. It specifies CASSLEGAHDGYTF.